What follows are 15 T cell receptor beta chains derived from one specimen sequenced in a study of control samples from healthy donors and cancer patients. Measured with immunoSEQ multiplex PCR; TCRdb has only the in-frame clones, and not every one. There are some 120,000 clones in the sample; 87% occur only once, and 2.9% lies in the top ten. The source material was blood. These receptors were collected from a man between 60 and 70 years old in good health.

CDR3 loop: CASSLARDSVLSPLHF. CDR3 DNA sequence: TGTGCCAGCAGCTTAGCGAGGGACAGTGTTCTGTCACCCCTCCACTTT. The V and J genes are TRBV7-8 and TRBJ1-6; 7 nucleotides match TRBD1. V gave up 0 bases and J gave up 10 bases; unmatched junction bases: 9. The CDR3 consists of 16 residues. Germline loops: CDR1 SGHVS, CDR2 FQNEAQ.

This clone was counted a few times. V is TRBV30 and J is TRBJ1-6; 11 bases map to TRBD1. The germline V gene encodes CDR1 GTSNPN and CDR2 SVGIG (reference sequence). This CDR3 region has 15 residues. CDR3 DNA: TGTGCTTCGGACAGGGGGCTTTTCATAGACTCACCCCTCCACTTT. As protein: CASDRGLFIDSPLHF. Full variable domain (remainder filled in from reference TRBV30 and TRBJ1-6): SQTIHQWPATLVQPVGSPLSLECTVEGTSNPNLYWYRQAAGRGLQLLFYSVGIGQISSEVPQNLSASRPQDRQFILSSKKLLLSDSGFYLCASDRGLFIDSPLHFGNGTRLTVT.

The chain joins TRBV30 to TRBJ1-6; a weak D match, TRBD1 (6 bases). Trimming removed 3 bases from V and 7 bases from J, with 19 bases in between. In germline, CDR1 is GTSNPN, CDR2 SVGIG (reference sequence). The CDR3 loop spans 16 amino acids. The CDR3 region is CAWRRGGRGENSPLHF. Here the CDR3 DNA reads TGTGCCTGGAGGAGAGGTGGCAGGGGTGAGAATTCACCCCTCCACTTT.

This clone was picked up one time. V is TRBV4-3 and J is TRBJ1-1; no firm D call. Trimming shortened V by 1 base and J by 6 bases, and 15 bases separated the two germline ends. From germline, CDR1 is LGHNA and CDR2 YSLEER. There are 15 residues in the CDR3. The DNA for the CDR3 is TGCGCCAGCAGCCAAGGACATAACGGCAAGGCTGAAGCTTTCTTT. Translating gives CASSQGHNGKAEAFF.

The genes are TRBV18 and TRBJ1-2; D is ambiguous. The CDR3 loop spans 13 amino acids. Per germline, CDR1 KGHSH and CDR2 LQKENI. V lost 2 bases and J lost 5, with 9 bases in between. CDR3 bases: TGTGCCAGCTCACCAACCCGGGATTATGGCTACACCTTC. It translates to CASSPTRDYGYTF.

The genes are TRBV6-6 and TRBJ1-1; TRBD1 might be the D (6 bases). V gave up 6 bases and J gave up 1 base, with 12 bases separating them. Germline lookup yields CDR1 MNHNY and CDR2 SVGAGI (reference sequence). The CDR3 has 14 amino acids. The chain's CDR3 is CASRVYRENTEAFF. The DNA for the CDR3 is TGTGCCAGCAGGGTCTACAGGGAGAACACTGAAGCTTTCTTT.

This sequence joins TRBV3-1 (or the pseudogene TRBV3-2) and TRBJ2-5; 11 nucleotides agree with TRBD2. Germline V gene sequence: CDR1 LGHDT, CDR2 YNNKEL (reference sequence). The CDR3 is made up of 13 amino acids. With 11 bases clipped from V and 5 bases from J, the junction kept 7 bases outside the gene matches. CDR3 DNA: TGTGCCGGTAGCGGGGGGGCAGGGGAGACCCAGTACTTC. It translates to CAGSGGAGETQYF.

The rearrangement joins TRBV19 to TRBJ2-6, with D tentatively TRBD1 or TRBD2 (5 bases each). Germline V gene sequence: CDR1 LNHDA, CDR2 SQIVND (reference sequence). The CDR3 runs 16 residues. V gave up 0 bases and J gave up 2 bases, with 8 bases separating them. The CDR3 reads CASSIDRGAGANVLTF. CDR3 DNA: TGTGCCAGTAGTATAGATAGAGGGGCTGGGGCCAACGTCCTGACTTTC.

The chain carries TRBV28 and TRBJ1-5; 7 nucleotides line up with TRBD1. This CDR3 region has 15 residues. Germline V lookup: CDR1 MDHEN, CDR2 SYDVKM. V dropped 6 bases and J dropped 0; count of bases not matched to a gene: 5. CDR3 sequence reads: CASRLGTDSNQPQHF. The CDR3 bases are TGTGCCAGCAGACTAGGGACAGATAGCAATCAGCCCCAGCATTTT.

The chain joins TRBV13 to TRBJ2-3; D unclear. CDR3 length: 12 amino acids. In germline, CDR1 is PRHDT, CDR2 FYEKMQ (reference sequence). V was clipped by 1 base and J by 6 bases, with 5 bases between them. CDR3 in DNA: TGTGCCAGCAGCTTAGTTCTGGATACGCAGTATTTT. Amino acid sequence: CASSLVLDTQYF. Drawing the rest from reference TRBV13 and TRBJ2-3, the complete variable domain is AAGVIQSPRHLIKEKRETATLKCYPIPRHDTVYWYQQGPGQDPQFLISFYEKMQSDKGSIPDRFSAQQFSDYHSELNMSSLELGDSALYFCASSLVLDTQYFGPGTRLTVL.

This clone has more than one count but fewer than ten. The chain combines TRBV6-5 with TRBJ2-3; 7 bases align to TRBD1. J was trimmed by 3 bases and V by 6 bases; bases with no gene match: 6. The CDR3 runs 14 residues. Germline CDR1 is MNHEY and CDR2 is SVGAGI. CDR3 sequence reads: CASRTTGMTDTQYF. The CDR3 coding sequence is TGTGCCAGCAGGACGACAGGGATGACAGATACGCAGTATTTT.

The rearrangement links TRBV28 to TRBJ1-2; D gene unclear. This CDR3 comprises 13 residues. Between the trimmed V and J ends, which lost 2 bases and 4 bases, there was a span of 8 bases. In germline, CDR1 is MDHEN, CDR2 SYDVKM. CDR3 protein: CASSLTDAYGYTF. The CDR3 nucleotides read TGTGCCAGCAGTTTAACGGACGCCTATGGCTACACCTTC.

The chain has TRBV28 and TRBJ2-7, with 7 bases aligning to TRBD1. The CDR3 length is 13 residues. CDR1 MDHEN and CDR2 SYDVKM come from the germline V gene. V lost 5 bases and J lost 2; bases outside the gene matches: 3. CDR3 nucleotide sequence: TGTGCCAGCAGTAATGGACAGGCCTACGAGCAGTACTTC. Translating it yields CASSNGQAYEQYF.

The chain employs TRBV7-9 and TRBJ2-2; 8 nucleotides match TRBD1. There are 15 residues in the CDR3. The germline CDR1 and CDR2 sequences are SEHNR and FQNEAQ (reference sequence). J gave up 0 bases and V 6 bases, and 3 bases lay outside the gene matches. This chain's CDR3 is CASSPDRANTGELFF. The CDR3 region has the DNA TGTGCCAGCAGTCCGGACAGGGCGAACACCGGGGAGCTGTTTTTT. Filled out from reference TRBV7-9 and TRBJ2-2, the complete variable domain reads DTGVSQNPRHKITKRGQNVTFRCDPISEHNRLYWYRQTLGQGPEFLTYFQNEAQLEKSRLLSDRFSAERPKGSFSTLEIQRTEQGDSAMYLCASSPDRANTGELFFGEGSRLTVL.

The chain joins TRBV6-5 to TRBJ2-5; a possible D gene is TRBD1 (5 bases). The V gene lost 2 bases and the J gene lost 5 bases, with 18 bases spanning the gap. This CDR3 comprises 16 residues. The V gene's germline CDR1 is MNHEY and CDR2 SVGAGI. For the CDR3, the DNA is TGTGCCAGCAGTTACCAAGGCCGGGCAGGGCGGGAGACCCAGTACTTC. Protein: CASSYQGRAGRETQYF.